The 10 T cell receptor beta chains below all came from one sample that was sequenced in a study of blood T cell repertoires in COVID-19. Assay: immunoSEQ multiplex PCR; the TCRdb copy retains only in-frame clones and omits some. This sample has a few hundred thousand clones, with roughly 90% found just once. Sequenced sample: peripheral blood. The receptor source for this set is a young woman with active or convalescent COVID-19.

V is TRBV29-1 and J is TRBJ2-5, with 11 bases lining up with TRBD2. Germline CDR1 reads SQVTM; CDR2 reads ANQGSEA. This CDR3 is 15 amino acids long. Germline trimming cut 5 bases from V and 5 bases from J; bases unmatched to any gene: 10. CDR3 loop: CSVSPLAGVGETQYF. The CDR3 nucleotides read TGCAGCGTTTCCCCACTAGCGGGGGTAGGGGAGACCCAGTACTTC. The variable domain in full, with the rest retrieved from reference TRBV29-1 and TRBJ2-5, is SAVISQKPSRDICQRGTSLTIQCQVDSQVTMMFWYRQQPGQSLTLIATANQGSEATYESGFVIDKFPISRPNLTFSTLTVSNMSPEDSSIYLCSVSPLAGVGETQYFGPGTRLLVL.

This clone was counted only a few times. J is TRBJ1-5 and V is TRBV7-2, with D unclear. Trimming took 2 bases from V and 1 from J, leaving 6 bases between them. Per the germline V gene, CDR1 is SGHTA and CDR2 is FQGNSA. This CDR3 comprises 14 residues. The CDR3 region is CASSLSRSNQPQHF. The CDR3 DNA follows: TGTGCCAGCAGCTTATCCCGGAGCAATCAGCCCCAGCATTTT.

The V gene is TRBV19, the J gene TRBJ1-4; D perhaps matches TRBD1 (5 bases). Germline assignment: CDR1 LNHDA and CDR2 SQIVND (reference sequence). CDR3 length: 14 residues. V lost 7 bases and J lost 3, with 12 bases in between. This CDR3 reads CASNMGRSNEKLFF. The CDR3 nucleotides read TGTGCCAGTAACATGGGGCGCTCTAATGAAAAACTGTTTTTT.

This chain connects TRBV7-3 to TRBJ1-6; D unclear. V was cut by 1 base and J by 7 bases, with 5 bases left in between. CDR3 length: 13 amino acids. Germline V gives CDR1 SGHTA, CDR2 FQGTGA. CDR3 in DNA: TGTGCCAGCAGCTTAAGCAGGAATTCACCCCTCCACTTT. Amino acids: CASSLSRNSPLHF.

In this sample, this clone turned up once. In DNA, the CDR3 is TGTGCCAGCAGCTCTCTTGACAGGGGCACCTATGGCTACACCTTC. Protein: CASSSLDRGTYGYTF. The rearrangement joins TRBV5-4 to TRBJ1-2, with TRBD1 identical over 8 bases. V lost 3 bases, J lost 4 bases, and 8 bases stayed unmatched. Germline CDR1 is SGHNT and CDR2 is YYREEE (reference sequence). The CDR3 is 15 amino acids.

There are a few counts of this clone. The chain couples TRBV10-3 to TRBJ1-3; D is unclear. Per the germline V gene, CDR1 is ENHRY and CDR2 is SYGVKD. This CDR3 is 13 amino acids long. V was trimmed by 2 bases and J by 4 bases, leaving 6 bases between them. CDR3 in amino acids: CAISEGRGNTIYF. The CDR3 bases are TGTGCCATCAGTGAGGGCAGGGGAAACACCATATATTTT.

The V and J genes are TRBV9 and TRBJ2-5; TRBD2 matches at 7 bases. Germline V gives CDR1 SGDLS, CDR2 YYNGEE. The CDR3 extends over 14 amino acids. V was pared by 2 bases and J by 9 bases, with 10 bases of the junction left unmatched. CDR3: CASSVGGLGGAQYF. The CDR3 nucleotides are TGTGCCAGCAGCGTGGGAGGACTGGGGGGGGCCCAGTACTTC. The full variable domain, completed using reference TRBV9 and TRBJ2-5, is DSGVTQTPKHLITATGQRVTLRCSPRSGDLSVYWYQQSLDQGLQFLIQYYNGEERAKGNILERFSAQQFPDLHSELNLSSLELGDSALYFCASSVGGLGGAQYFGPGTRLLVL.

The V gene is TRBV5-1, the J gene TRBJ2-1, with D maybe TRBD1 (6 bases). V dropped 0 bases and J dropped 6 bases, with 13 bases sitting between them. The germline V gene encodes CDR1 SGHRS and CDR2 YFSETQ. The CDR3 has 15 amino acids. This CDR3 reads CASSLANRAGNEQFF. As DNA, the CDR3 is TGCGCCAGCAGCTTGGCCAACAGGGCGGGCAATGAGCAGTTCTTC.

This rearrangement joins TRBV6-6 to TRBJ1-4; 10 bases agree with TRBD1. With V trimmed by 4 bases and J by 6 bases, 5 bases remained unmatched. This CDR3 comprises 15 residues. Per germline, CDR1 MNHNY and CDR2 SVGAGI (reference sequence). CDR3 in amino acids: CASSWSGTGDEKLFF. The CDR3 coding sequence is TGTGCCAGCAGTTGGTCCGGGACAGGGGATGAAAAACTGTTTTTT.

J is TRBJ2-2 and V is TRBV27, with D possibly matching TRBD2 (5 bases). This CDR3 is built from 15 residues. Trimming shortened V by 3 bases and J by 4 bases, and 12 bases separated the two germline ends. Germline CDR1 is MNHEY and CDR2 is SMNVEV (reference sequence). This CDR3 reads CASSLDWRGTGELFF. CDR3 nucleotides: TGTGCCAGCAGTTTGGACTGGCGAGGCACCGGGGAGCTGTTTTTT.